What follows describes a single TCR beta chain. This sample stems from a study of cytomegalovirus exposure and HLA in healthy donors. Donors had nominal health at sampling but likely had unrecorded immune exposures. Germline-derived CDR1 and CDR2 are SGHVS and FNYEAQ. This CDR3 has 16 residues. V lost 5 bases and J 4 bases, leaving 17 bases between the germline ends. The PCR made use of 60 Vbeta and 13 Jbeta primers. Measured with immunoSEQ multiplex PCR; TCRdb has only the in-frame clones, and not every one. The repertoire holds about 140,000 clones, with approximately 78% as singletons. The material sequenced was PBMCs. The V call is TRBV7-6, the J call TRBJ2-2, with no clear D. This receptor was taken from a man between 18 and 35 years old in good health and CMV-seropositive. Here the CDR3 DNA reads TGTGCCAGCAGCGAGCCCCCGTCGGGTACCACCGGGGAGCTGTTTTTT. This encodes CASSEPPSGTTGELFF.